Sequencing of this T cell receptor (beta chain) was carried out in a study of blood T cell repertoires in COVID-19. Some clones are missing from TCRdb's copy, which holds only in-frame ones; the method was immunoSEQ multiplex PCR. The sample consists of some 250,000 clones, approximately 83% of them appearing once. CDR1 is LNHDA, CDR2 SQIVND, per germline (reference sequence). V shed 6 bases and J shed 9 bases, with 15 bases lying between them. The CDR3 runs to 13 residues. Sequenced input: PBMCs or T cells enriched from blood (not recorded which). The chain links TRBV19 to TRBJ1-5; no definite D call. The receptor was isolated from a woman aged 35 to 49 with acute COVID-19. This CDR3 reads CASSATRVGPQHF. In DNA form, the CDR3 reads TGTGCCAGTAGCGCAACGAGGGTAGGGCCCCAGCATTTT.